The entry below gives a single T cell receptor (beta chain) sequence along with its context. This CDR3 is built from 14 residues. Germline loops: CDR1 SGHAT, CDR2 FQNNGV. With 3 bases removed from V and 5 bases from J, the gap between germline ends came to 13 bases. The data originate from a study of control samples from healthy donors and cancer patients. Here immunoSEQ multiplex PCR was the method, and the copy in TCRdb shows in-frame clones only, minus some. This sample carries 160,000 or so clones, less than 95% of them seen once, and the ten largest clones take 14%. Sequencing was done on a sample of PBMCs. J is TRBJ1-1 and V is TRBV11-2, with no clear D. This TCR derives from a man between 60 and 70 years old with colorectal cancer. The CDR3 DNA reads TGTGCCAGCAGCTTGCGGGCCCGGGAAACTGAAGCTTTCTTT. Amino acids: CASSLRARETEAFF.